These 19 T cell receptor beta chains came from one sample sequenced in a study of blood T cell repertoires in COVID-19. Profiling relied on immunoSEQ multiplex PCR, and the TCRdb table lists in-frame clones only, not all of them. The sample has approximately 46,000 clones, more than 75% seen once. Input material: peripheral blood. The receptors originated from a man in his sixties with active or convalescent COVID-19.

The J gene is TRBJ1-1, the V gene TRBV7-3, with a tentative D call TRBD1 (6 bases). The germline gives CDR1 SGHTA, CDR2 FQGTGA. Trimming left V 5 bases short and J 5 bases short, with 12 bases between. This CDR3 comprises 13 residues. CDR3 residues: CASSLAGTTEAFF. CDR3 DNA sequence: TGTGCCAGCAGCCTCGCAGGGACAACTGAAGCTTTCTTT.

This clone was seen a handful of times. The V gene is TRBV7-9, the J gene TRBJ2-7; TRBD1 might be the D (5 bases). Germline lookup yields CDR1 SEHNR and CDR2 FQNEAQ (reference sequence). V was trimmed by 2 bases and J by 1 base, leaving 12 bases between them. The CDR3 is 15 residues long. CDR3 in DNA: TGTGCCAGCAGCTTATGGGGCAGGGATTCCTACGAGCAGTACTTC. Protein: CASSLWGRDSYEQYF.

V usage is TRBV5-1 and J usage is TRBJ2-7; 13 bases fit TRBD2. Germline assignment: CDR1 SGHRS and CDR2 YFSETQ. Trimming removed 4 bases from V and 2 bases from J; junction bases left unmatched: 6. The CDR3 has 16 residues. This CDR3 is CASSTYTSGGAYEQYF. CDR3 nucleotides: TGCGCCAGCAGCACCTACACTAGCGGGGGGGCCTACGAGCAGTACTTC.

The rearrangement links TRBV19 to TRBJ2-7; TRBD1 might be the D (6 bases). CDR3 length equals 13 residues. From germline, CDR1 is LNHDA and CDR2 SQIVND (reference sequence). V lost 6 bases to trimming and J lost 3 bases, with 12 bases between them. The CDR3 region is CASSGQTYYEQYF. The CDR3 DNA follows: TGTGCCAGTAGCGGACAGACATACTACGAGCAGTACTTC.

This chain uses TRBV27 with TRBJ2-3, with 10 bases that match TRBD2. This CDR3 is 15 amino acids long. The germline gives CDR1 MNHEY, CDR2 SMNVEV (reference sequence). The V and J ends lost 6 bases and 5 bases, in that order; junction bases with no gene match: 8. CDR3 region: CASRLSGGGGDTQYF. DNA for the CDR3: TGTGCCAGCAGACTAAGCGGGGGGGGTGGAGATACGCAGTATTTT.

This chain uses TRBV6-2 or TRBV6-3 with TRBJ2-6; D remains ambiguous. The V gene's germline CDR1 is MNHEY and CDR2 SVGEGT. The CDR3 is 16 residues long. The V end lost 7 bases, the J end lost 3 bases, and 16 bases lay between the germline ends. The CDR3 DNA reads as TGTGCCAGCATCCCCCAGGTTTCTGTTGGGGCCAACGTCCTGACTTTC. It yields the protein CASIPQVSVGANVLTF.

The CDR3 loop reads CASSPIQGPRSYNEQFF. The CDR3 bases are TGTGCCAGCAGCCCGATACAGGGGCCCCGCTCCTACAATGAGCAGTTCTTC. The chain is built from TRBV11-2 and TRBJ2-1; 7 bases match TRBD1. The CDR3 is 17 amino acids. Germline V lookup: CDR1 SGHAT, CDR2 FQNNGV. J gave up 0 bases and V 5 bases, and 10 bases lay outside the gene matches.

Here the CDR3 DNA reads TGTGCCAGCAGCGACCCGAGGAAAGGAGCTTTCTTT. This translates into CASSDPRKGAFF. The rearrangement joins TRBV7-8 to TRBJ1-1; D is uncertain. The ends were cut back, 5 bases at V and 10 bases at J, with 14 bases in the middle. This CDR3 spans 12 amino acids. In germline, CDR1 is SGHVS, CDR2 FQNEAQ.

The chain is built from TRBV28 and TRBJ2-3, with TRBD2 matching over 8 bases. V gave up 7 bases and J gave up 1 base; unmatched junction bases: 7. Germline lookup yields CDR1 MDHEN and CDR2 SYDVKM. The CDR3 has 15 residues. DNA for the CDR3: TGTGCCAGCAACGTGCGGGGGGCGGGCACAGATACGCAGTATTTT. Its protein is CASNVRGAGTDTQYF.

This clone was seen once. The chain carries TRBV10-2 and TRBJ2-2; 11 nucleotides agree with TRBD1. This CDR3 region has 16 residues. Per the germline V gene, CDR1 is WSHSY and CDR2 is SAAADI. J lost 4 bases, V lost 7 bases, and 8 bases had no gene match. The CDR3 spells CASIESGTGGTGELFF. CDR3 in DNA: TGCGCCAGCATAGAGTCGGGGACAGGGGGCACCGGGGAGCTGTTTTTT.

This clone was seen more than once but under ten times. The J gene is TRBJ1-3, the V gene TRBV5-1; D is uncertain. The CDR3 covers 14 residues. The ends were cut back, 0 bases at V and 0 bases at J, with 4 bases in the middle. Germline V gives CDR1 SGHRS, CDR2 YFSETQ. CDR3 residues: CASSLDHSGNTIYF. The CDR3 DNA reads as TGCGCCAGCAGCTTGGATCACTCTGGAAACACCATATATTTT.

The J gene is TRBJ1-1, the V gene TRBV7-6; TRBD1 matches at 7 bases. V lost 1 base to trimming and J lost 2 bases; unmatched junction nucleotides: 4. Germline CDR1 reads SGHVS; CDR2 reads FNYEAQ. The CDR3 has 15 amino acids. CDR3 sequence (DNA): TGTGCCAGCAGCTTAGGGCAGGGGGGCAACACTGAAGCTTTCTTT. This translates into CASSLGQGGNTEAFF. Looking up the rest from reference TRBV7-6 and TRBJ1-1 gives the full variable domain: GAGVSQSPRYKVTKRGQDVALRCDPISGHVSLYWYRQALGQGPEFLTYFNYEAQQDKSGLPNDRFSAERPEGSISTLTIQRTEQRDSAMYRCASSLGQGGNTEAFFGQGTRLTVV.

The chain uses TRBV5-1 and TRBJ1-3, with D maybe TRBD1 (5 bases). The germline gives CDR1 SGHRS, CDR2 YFSETQ. V was pared by 3 bases and J by 7 bases, with 26 bases between. This CDR3 has 18 residues. CDR3 nucleotide sequence: TGCGCCAGCAGCTCTAGAACCTTACGGACAAGTTCCCCCAACACCATATATTTT. Translating gives CASSSRTLRTSSPNTIYF.

The rearrangement uses TRBV28 and TRBJ1-2, with 9 nucleotides matching TRBD1. CDR1 and CDR2 (germline): MDHEN, SYDVKM. The CDR3 extends over 16 amino acids. The V gene end was trimmed by 4 bases and the J gene end by 0 bases; junction bases not matched to a gene: 6. CDR3 coding DNA: TGTGCCAGCAGTTCGCTGACAGGGGGGACTAACTATGGCTACACCTTC. Its protein product is CASSSLTGGTNYGYTF.

The chain combines TRBV7-8 with TRBJ1-1, with 8 bases lining up with TRBD1. With 2 bases clipped from V and 4 bases from J, the junction kept 9 bases outside the gene matches. Germline lookup yields CDR1 SGHVS and CDR2 FQNEAQ. The CDR3 has 16 amino acids. The CDR3 nucleotides are TGTGCCAGCAGCTTAATGCAGGGGGCGGTTGGCACTGAAGCTTTCTTT. It specifies CASSLMQGAVGTEAFF.

This chain connects TRBV5-4 to TRBJ2-1; D not resolved. Germline V gives CDR1 SGHNT, CDR2 YYREEE (reference sequence). The CDR3 has 11 amino acids. The V end lost 0 bases, the J end lost 10 bases, and 5 bases lay between the germline ends. The CDR3 region is CASSLASEQFF. CDR3 sequence (DNA): TGTGCCAGCAGCTTGGCCTCGGAGCAGTTCTTC.

This clone was detected a few times. The chain employs TRBV6-5 and TRBJ1-2; 7 nucleotides match TRBD1. This CDR3 has 14 residues. The germline CDR1 and CDR2 sequences are MNHEY and SVGAGI. Losses at the gene ends were 4 bases for V and 6 bases for J; bases not matched to a gene: 8. CDR3 region: CASSSILQGNGYTF. CDR3 in DNA: TGTGCCAGCAGTTCGATACTACAGGGGAATGGCTACACCTTC.

The V and J genes are TRBV7-2 and TRBJ1-2, with a weak D call TRBD1 (5 bases). Trimming took 3 bases from V and 7 from J, leaving 12 bases between them. Germline CDR1 and CDR2: SGHTA and FQGNSA. The CDR3 runs to 13 residues. The CDR3 DNA reads TGTGCCAGCAGCTTCAGGGCCTTCCTTGGCTACACCTTC. It is translated as CASSFRAFLGYTF.

The table lists this clone with a few counts. V and J are TRBV3-1 (or the pseudogene TRBV3-2) and TRBJ1-6; D is undetermined. The CDR3 is 14 residues long. Trimming cost V 2 bases and J 9 bases, with 11 bases left between them. From germline, CDR1 is LGHDT and CDR2 YNNKEL (reference sequence). CDR3 protein: CASSQTPGGSPLHF. CDR3 nucleotides: TGTGCCAGCAGCCAAACCCCAGGTGGTTCACCCCTCCACTTT.